Listed below are T cell receptor beta chains from one sample, sequenced in a study of cytomegalovirus exposure and HLA in healthy donors. Clones were read by immunoSEQ multiplex PCR, and TCRdb kept only the in-frame ones, dropping some. The sample carries around 180,000 clones, around three quarters recorded once. What was sequenced was PBMCs. The receptors were gathered from a man aged 35 to 55 in good health and CMV-seronegative. CDR3s include the opening cysteine and the closing phenylalanine or tryptophan.

j_call,v_call,cdr3_length,cdr3_aa
TRBJ2-1,TRBV6-5,16,CASSYSKHHSYNEQFF
TRBJ1-1,TRBV7-2,13,CASSLAGQGEAFF
TRBJ1-1,TRBV11-3,13,CASSFGQGTEAFF
TRBJ2-5,TRBV7-2,12,CASSFSSETQYF
TRBJ2-3,TRBV7-2,17,CASSPGGGSQYTDTQYF
TRBJ2-2,TRBV7-2,14,CASGWALNTGELFF
TRBJ2-5,TRBV4-2,15,CASSQGFYTQETQYF
TRBJ2-7,TRBV6-1,15,CASIPRAGGAYEQYF
TRBJ2-1,TRBV10-3,14,CAIKDSSAYNEQFF
TRBJ1-4,TRBV29-1,15,CSVSDRPATNEKLFF
TRBJ2-7,TRBV5-1,15,CASSLWSGFDGEQYF
TRBJ2-1,TRBV18,16,CASSPRELIDYNEQFF
TRBJ1-2,TRBV5-1,12,CASSFGQDGYTF
TRBJ1-2,TRBV7-2,14,CASSPGQGAGGYTF
TRBJ1-1,TRBV7-3,14,CASSPQGFGTEAFF
TRBJ1-1,TRBV7-2,14,CASSPGQGLTEAFF
TRBJ2-7,TRBV5-1,15,CASSFFPGDGYEQYF
TRBJ1-1,TRBV7-2,15,CASSLEGQGYTEAFF
TRBJ1-1,TRBV28,13,CASGTGVRYGAFF
TRBJ2-1,TRBV18,16,CASSPRLAGVSDEQFF